This T cell receptor beta chain was captured in a study of cytomegalovirus exposure and HLA in healthy donors. Points from the study as a whole: In a later analysis, V- and J-gene trimming of beta chains associated with a DCLRE1C missense variant, replicated independently. Most TCR sequences showed up rarely, but some public TCRs showed up in many donors. A later analysis showed that HLA-associated TCR beta chains had undergone more clonal expansion than equally common others. In a later analysis, donors in an Asian-associated ancestry cluster reportedly had fewer N-insertions in productive TCRs than the cohort mean.

For this clone: The antigen remains undetermined.

A multiplex PCR was run with 60 Vbeta primers and 13 Jbeta primers. Only in-frame clones appear in the TCRdb table, and some are missing; sequencing was by immunoSEQ multiplex PCR. Among 90,000 to 150,000 clones listed, about 72% were seen once. The V end was cut by 0 bases, the J end by 2 bases, with 12 bases between. Germline V gene lookup returns CDR1 SGHRS and CDR2 YFSETQ. CDR3 size: 16 residues. The chain combines TRBV5-1 with TRBJ2-1; maybe TRBD1 (5 bases). The sequence was obtained from a middle-aged man in good health and CMV-seropositive. What was sequenced was PBMCs. In nucleotides, the CDR3 is TGCGCCAGCAGCTTGGAAGGGGTGCCCCCCTACAATGAGCAGTTCTTC. It translates to CASSLEGVPPYNEQFF.